This T cell receptor (beta chain) is drawn from a study of beta chain features in type 1 diabetes. Overall study findings and caveats: Type 1 diabetes patients had moderately but significantly shorter TCRB CDR3s in all four CD4+ subsets. A possible short-template PCR bias applies equally to patients and controls.

Worth noting for this clone: The antigen remains unidentified.

Expressed TCRB transcripts were sequenced because the isolated RNA had all been reverse transcribed beforehand. Data came from immunoSEQ multiplex PCR; TCRdb stores just in-frame clones and leaves some out. Found here are about 900,000 clones, 15% to 20% of them singletons; the top ten hold about 0.02%. Germline lookup yields CDR1 SNHLY and CDR2 FYNNEI. V was shortened by 7 bases and J by 6 bases, with 15 bases between the two germline ends. The CDR3 is made up of 14 amino acids. The rearrangement uses TRBV2 and TRBJ2-2; perhaps TRBD2 as D (5 bases). This clonotype was sampled from a woman under 30 in good health. The sequencing sample was made of naive CD4+ T cells from blood. The CDR3, as DNA: TGTGCCAGCACTTCGAGGGCCGCCCCCGGGGAGCTGTTTTTT. It yields the protein CASTSRAAPGELFF.